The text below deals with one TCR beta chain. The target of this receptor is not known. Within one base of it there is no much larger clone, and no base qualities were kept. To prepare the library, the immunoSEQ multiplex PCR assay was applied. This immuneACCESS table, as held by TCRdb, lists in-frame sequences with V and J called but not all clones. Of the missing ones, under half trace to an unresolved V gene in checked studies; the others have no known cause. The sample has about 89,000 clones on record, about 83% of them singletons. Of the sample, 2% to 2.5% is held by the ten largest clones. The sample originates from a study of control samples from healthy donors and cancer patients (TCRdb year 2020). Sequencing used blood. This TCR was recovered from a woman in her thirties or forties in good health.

The CDR3 sequence is CASSQSSSPGLAMNTQYF. The bases are TGCGCCAGCAGCCAAAGTTCTAGTCCGGGACTAGCAATGAATACGCAGTATTTT. This chain is built from TRBV4-3 and TRBJ2-3; 9 bases in between match TRBD2. The CDR3 has 18 amino acids, counting the end cysteine and phenylalanine. Only the CDR3 DNA stays, 54 bases, in frame from base 1. CDR1 is given as LGHNA and CDR2 as YSLEER, both from the germline V gene. Ends trimmed: V by 2 bases, J by 7 bases; bases unmatched to a gene: 16.